One sample yielded the 9 T cell receptor beta chains listed below, sequenced in a study of cytomegalovirus exposure and HLA in healthy donors. The PCR contained 60 Vbeta and 13 Jbeta primers. Assay used: immunoSEQ multiplex PCR; TCRdb lists only in-frame clones, some missing. The sample has about 190,000 clones; around 78% are singletons. Sequencing was performed on PBMCs. These receptors were obtained from a woman aged 30 to 39 in good health and CMV-seropositive.

The rearrangement links TRBV27 to TRBJ2-7; D uncertain. The V end was cut by 7 bases, the J end by 6 bases, with 10 bases between. The CDR3 runs to 11 residues. Germline lookup yields CDR1 MNHEY and CDR2 SMNVEV (reference sequence). The CDR3 bases are TGTGCCAGCATCCCAGGTGGCGAGCAGTACTTC. The encoded protein is CASIPGGEQYF.

This clone was detected only a few times. The CDR3: CASSQDWGFRANEQFF. The DNA for the CDR3 is TGCGCCAGCAGCCAAGATTGGGGCTTTAGGGCCAATGAGCAGTTCTTC. The chain uses TRBV4-1 and TRBJ2-1, with a possible D match to TRBD1 (5 bases). CDR3 length: 16 amino acids. Germline V gene sequence: CDR1 MGHRA, CDR2 YSYEKL. Deletions cut 0 bases from V and 6 bases from J, with 15 bases between.

This sequence joins TRBV7-9 and TRBJ2-4; 7 positions match TRBD2. CDR1 SEHNR and CDR2 FQNEAQ come from the germline V gene (reference sequence). CDR3 length: 14 amino acids. V was pared by 3 bases and J by 6 bases, with 5 bases of the junction left unmatched. The CDR3: CASSFEGRGNIQYF. DNA of the CDR3: TGTGCCAGCAGCTTCGAGGGGAGGGGAAACATTCAGTACTTC.

The genes are TRBV11-2 and TRBJ1-2, with 8 bases identical to TRBD1. The junction had 9 bases not matched to a gene; V was cut back by 5 bases and J by 4 bases. Germline CDR1 is SGHAT and CDR2 is FQNNGV. The CDR3 consists of 15 residues. CDR3 nucleotide sequence: TGTGCCAGCAGCGGAGGCACAGGGGGTTTCTATGGCTACACCTTC. It codes for CASSGGTGGFYGYTF.

The chain has TRBV9 and TRBJ1-2; maybe TRBD1 (5 bases). CDR3 size: 15 residues. Trimming took 3 bases from V and 6 from J, leaving 18 bases between them. Germline CDR1 is SGDLS and CDR2 is YYNGEE. The CDR3: CASSAYPGRWDGYTF. The CDR3 DNA reads as TGTGCCAGCAGCGCTTATCCAGGGAGGTGGGATGGCTACACCTTC.

The V call is TRBV2, the J call TRBJ2-7; no clear D gene. This CDR3 region has 14 residues. V was pared by 1 base and J by 7 bases, with 14 bases between. CDR1 SNHLY and CDR2 FYNNEI come from the germline V gene. CDR3 loop: CASSEGLVVEEQYF. The CDR3 DNA sequence: TGTGCCAGCAGTGAAGGACTGGTTGTGGAAGAGCAGTACTTC.

This chain joins TRBV5-5 and TRBJ1-2, with D unresolved. The germline CDR1 and CDR2 sequences are SGHKS and YYEKEE (reference sequence). Trimming pared 3 bases from V and 2 bases from J, leaving 14 bases between. This CDR3 is 15 amino acids long. In DNA form, the CDR3 reads TGTGCCAGCAGCTACTCGACATCTACCAACTATGGCTACACCTTC. Its translation: CASSYSTSTNYGYTF.

The chain is built from TRBV21-1 and TRBJ1-5; the D call TRBD1 from the table was never checked on the DNA. TRBV21-1 is a pseudogene locus. CDR3 length: 19 residues. The CDR3: CASSKNIGQGAEGNQPQHF. The CDR3, as DNA: TGTGCCAGCAGCAAAAACATAGGACAGGGGGCGGAAGGCAATCAGCCCCAGCATTTT.

This rearrangement joins TRBV11-3 to TRBJ2-5; no firm D call. Germline assignment: CDR1 SGHNT and CDR2 YENEEA. The CDR3 has 15 residues. V was trimmed by 3 bases and J by 4 bases, leaving 15 bases between them. CDR3 protein: CASSFSGRRPETQYF. DNA of the CDR3: TGTGCCAGCAGCTTCAGTGGCCGGAGACCAGAGACCCAGTACTTC.